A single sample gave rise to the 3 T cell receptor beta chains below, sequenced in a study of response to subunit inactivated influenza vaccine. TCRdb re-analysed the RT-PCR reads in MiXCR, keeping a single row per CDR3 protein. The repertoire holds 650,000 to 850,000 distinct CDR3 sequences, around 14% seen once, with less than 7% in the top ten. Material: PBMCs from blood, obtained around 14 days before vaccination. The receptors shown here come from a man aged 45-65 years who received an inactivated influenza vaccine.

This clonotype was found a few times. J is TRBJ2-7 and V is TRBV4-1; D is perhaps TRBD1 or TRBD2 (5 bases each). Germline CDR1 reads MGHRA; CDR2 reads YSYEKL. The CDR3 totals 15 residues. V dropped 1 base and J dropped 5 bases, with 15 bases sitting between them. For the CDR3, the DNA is TGCGCCAGCAGCCAAGGTTCGGGGCCTCGGGACGAGCAGTACTTC. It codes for CASSQGSGPRDEQYF.

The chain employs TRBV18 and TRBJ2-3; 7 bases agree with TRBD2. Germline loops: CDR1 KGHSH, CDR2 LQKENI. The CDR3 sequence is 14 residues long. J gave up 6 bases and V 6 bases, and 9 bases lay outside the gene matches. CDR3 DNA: TGTGCCAGCTCGGGGCCGGGAGGAGCGGATACGCAGTATTTT. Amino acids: CASSGPGGADTQYF.

The CDR3 loop reads CASSLSAGLGSYEQYF. For the CDR3, the DNA is TGTGCCAGCAGTTTATCGGCCGGGCTGGGGTCCTACGAGCAGTACTTC. The V and J genes are TRBV27 and TRBJ2-7; D remains ambiguous. Trimming stripped 0 bases from V and 1 base from J, with 13 bases between. The CDR3 sequence is 16 residues long. CDR1 and CDR2 (germline): MNHEY, SMNVEV (reference sequence).